The 8 T cell receptor beta chains given below trace back to one sample, sequenced in a study of T cells in Graves' hyperthyroidism and ophthalmopathy. The source material, RNA transcripts, was used to amplify TCR beta CDR3 regions. HTBI primers were the set used in a first-round RT-PCR of the TCR CDR3. TCRdb called the multiplex PCR reads again in MiXCR, with one record for every CDR3 protein. The table records around 400,000 distinct CDR3 sequences, around 14% of them present only once. Specimen: blood. These receptors all stem from a young woman with Graves' hyperthyroidism that later progressed to Graves' ophthalmopathy.

In its sample, this clonotype was seen a few times. This chain uses TRBV6-1 with TRBJ2-7; 9 nucleotides match TRBD1. The CDR3 has 16 amino acids. Germline CDR1 and CDR2: MNHNS and SASEGT. The ends lost 1 base at V and 5 bases at J; junction bases unmatched: 9. The CDR3 spells CASSEEPGTGFNEQYF. CDR3 DNA: TGTGCCAGCAGTGAAGAGCCCGGGACAGGGTTTAACGAGCAGTACTTC.

The chain links TRBV20-1 to TRBJ1-6; D unclear. The germline V gene encodes CDR1 DFQATT and CDR2 SNEGSKA (reference sequence). The CDR3 spans 15 residues. The V end lost 1 base, the J end lost 4 bases, and 11 bases lay between the germline ends. The CDR3, as DNA: TGCAGTGCTAGAGTCCGAAATACTTATAATTCACCCCTCCACTTT. Amino acid sequence: CSARVRNTYNSPLHF.

This clonotype was counted at least ten times. This rearrangement joins TRBV28 to TRBJ1-1; no clear D gene. The V gene lost 3 bases and the J gene lost 5 bases, with 10 bases spanning the gap. Germline V gene lookup returns CDR1 MDHEN and CDR2 SYDVKM. The length of the CDR3 is 13 residues. CDR3 protein: CASSLGIRTEAFF. In DNA form, the CDR3 reads TGTGCCAGCAGTTTGGGGATAAGGACTGAAGCTTTCTTT.

The chain is built from TRBV20-1 and TRBJ2-1; 15 nucleotides align to TRBD2. This CDR3 region has 18 residues. V shed 4 bases and J 4 bases; nucleotides not matched to a gene: 11. Germline CDR1 DFQATT, CDR2 SNEGSKA (reference sequence). The CDR3: CSATDTGLAGGGYNEQFF. As DNA, the CDR3 is TGCAGTGCTACTGATACGGGACTAGCGGGAGGCGGATACAATGAGCAGTTCTTC.

This clonotype was seen at least ten times. The chain is built from TRBV28 and TRBJ1-6, with 10 bases aligning to TRBD1. The CDR3 length is 14 residues. Germline CDR1 and CDR2: MDHEN and SYDVKM. J was trimmed by 7 bases and V by 8 bases; bases with no gene match: 5. This chain's CDR3 is CASGPGQGNSPLHF. In nucleotides, the CDR3 is TGTGCCAGCGGTCCGGGACAGGGGAATTCACCCCTCCACTTT.

This clonotype has only a few counts. The V and J genes are TRBV6-2 or TRBV6-3 and TRBJ2-5, with 9 nucleotides matching TRBD2. The CDR3 is 14 residues long. V trimming: 6 bases; J trimming: 5 bases; junction bases outside the gene matches: 7. CDR1 is MNHEY and CDR2 is SVGEGT in the germline V gene. In nucleotides, the CDR3 is TGTGCCAGCAGCTTTAGCGGGAGAACGGAGACCCAGTACTTC. Its translation is CASSFSGRTETQYF.

This clonotype was recorded at least ten times. This chain uses TRBV12-3 or TRBV12-4 with TRBJ2-1; possibly TRBD1 for D (6 bases). V lost 3 bases and J 7 bases, leaving 16 bases between the germline ends. The CDR3 is made up of 15 amino acids. The DNA of the CDR3 is TGTGCCAGCAGTTTTGGGCAGGGGATGGTGAATGAGCAGTTCTTC. Protein product: CASSFGQGMVNEQFF.

In this sample, this clonotype turned up many times. V usage is TRBV28 and J usage is TRBJ2-2; no clear D gene. V was clipped by 6 bases and J by 11 bases, with 10 bases between them. The germline V gene has CDR1 MDHEN and CDR2 SYDVKM. The CDR3 contains 11 residues. DNA for the CDR3: TGTGCCAGCAGAACCAGCAGTGAGCTGTTTTTT. Translated: CASRTSSELFF.